This T cell receptor (beta chain) was captured in a study of T-cell reconstitution after alpha-beta-depleted transplantation in children. Study-wide findings and caveats: Expanded graft clones numbering several hundred reportedly gave rise to alpha-beta T cells about two months after transplant.

This CDR3 is 14 amino acids long. The germline V gene has CDR1 SEHNR and CDR2 FQNEAQ (reference sequence). The germline V and J ends were trimmed by 2 bases and 2 bases, with 8 bases remaining between them. Unique molecular identifiers were incorporated during preparation of the TCRbeta library. One entry per CDR3 protein results from TCRdb running MiXCR on the PCR reads. The sample holds about 240,000 distinct CDR3 sequences; more than 20% are singletons and the top ten take roughly 2.6%. This clonotype came up many times. Antigen unknown. The source is a girl under 10 years old with Fanconi anemia, due to receive a stem cell transplant. This chain connects TRBV7-9 to TRBJ2-3, with D perhaps matching TRBD1 (5 bases). Here the sequenced sample was PBMCs, taken before TCRalphabeta/CD19-depleted stem cell transplant. CDR3 region: CASSLSTVTDTQYF. The CDR3 nucleotides are TGTGCCAGCAGCTTATCGACAGTCACAGATACGCAGTATTTT.